The source of this T cell receptor beta chain is a study of CD8+ T cells in alopecia areata. CDR1 is SQVTM, CDR2 ANQGSEA, per germline. The CDR3 contains 13 residues. V lost 2 bases and J 4 bases, leaving 11 bases between the germline ends. The authors sorted CD4+ and CD8+ T cells from PBMCs. The sequencing template was cDNA reverse transcribed from extracted RNA. Data came from immunoSEQ multiplex PCR; TCRdb stores just in-frame clones and leaves some out. The sample yields 90,000 to 150,000 clones, roughly two thirds seen once. Regarding this clone: As yet, its antigen is unknown.

Points from the study as a whole: Lesional tissue from the scalp (especially in alopecia totalis/universalis) showed higher clonality than normal scalp. Sequencing of scalp samples also includes resident alphabeta T cells from normal skin. Patients displayed less clarity in TCR sharing than mice, a finding possibly related to HLA.

Input material: CD4+ T cells sorted from blood. The sequence came from a human donor in good health. J is TRBJ1-1 and V is TRBV29-1; maybe TRBD1 (5 bases). The CDR3, as DNA: TGCAGCGTTGAACCAGGGACGGGCACTGAAGCTTTCTTT. Its protein product is CSVEPGTGTEAFF.